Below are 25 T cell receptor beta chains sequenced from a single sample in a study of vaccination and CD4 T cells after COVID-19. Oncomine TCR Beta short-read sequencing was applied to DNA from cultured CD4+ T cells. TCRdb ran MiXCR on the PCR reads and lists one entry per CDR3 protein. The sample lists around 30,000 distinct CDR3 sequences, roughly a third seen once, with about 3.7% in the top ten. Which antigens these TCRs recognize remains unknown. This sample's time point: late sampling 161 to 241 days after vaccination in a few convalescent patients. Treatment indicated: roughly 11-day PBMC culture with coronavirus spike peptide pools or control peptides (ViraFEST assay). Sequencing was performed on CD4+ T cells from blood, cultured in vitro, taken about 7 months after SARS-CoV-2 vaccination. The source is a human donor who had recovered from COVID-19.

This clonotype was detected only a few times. The CDR3 loop is CASSSSGPSYNEQFF. CDR3 DNA sequence: TGTGCCAGCAGCTCTAGCGGGCCCTCCTACAATGAGCAGTTCTTC. The chain uses TRBV6-4 and TRBJ2-1; 8 nucleotides agree with TRBD2. Per germline, CDR1 MRHNA and CDR2 SNTAGT. The CDR3 length is 15 residues. Unmatched junction bases numbered 4, after V lost 6 bases and J lost 0 bases.

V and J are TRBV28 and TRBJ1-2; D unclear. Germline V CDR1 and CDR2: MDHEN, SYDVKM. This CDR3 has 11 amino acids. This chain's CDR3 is CVSTDNYGYTF. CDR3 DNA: TGTGTCTCCACCGATAACTATGGCTACACCTTC.

This CDR3 reads CASGLAGRTPYNEQFF. The CDR3 nucleotides read TGTGCCAGCGGACTAGCGGGCCGAACTCCCTACAATGAGCAGTTCTTC. The chain uses TRBV5-4 and TRBJ2-1; 11 positions match TRBD2. Germline CDR1 SGHNT, CDR2 YYREEE (reference sequence). This CDR3 is 16 amino acids long. The V segment lost 7 bases and the J segment 2 bases; nucleotides outside the gene matches: 8.

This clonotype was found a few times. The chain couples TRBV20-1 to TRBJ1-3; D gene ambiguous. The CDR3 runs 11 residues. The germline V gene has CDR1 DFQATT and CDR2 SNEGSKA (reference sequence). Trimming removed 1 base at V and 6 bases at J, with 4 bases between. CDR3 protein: CSARGENTIYF. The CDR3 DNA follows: TGCAGTGCTAGAGGGGAAAACACCATATATTTT.

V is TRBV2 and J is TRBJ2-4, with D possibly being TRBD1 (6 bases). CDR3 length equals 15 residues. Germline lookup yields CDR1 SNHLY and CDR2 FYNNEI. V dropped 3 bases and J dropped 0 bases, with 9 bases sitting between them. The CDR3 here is CASSDRTVAKNIQYF. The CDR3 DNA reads TGTGCCAGCAGTGACAGGACAGTAGCCAAAAACATTCAGTACTTC.

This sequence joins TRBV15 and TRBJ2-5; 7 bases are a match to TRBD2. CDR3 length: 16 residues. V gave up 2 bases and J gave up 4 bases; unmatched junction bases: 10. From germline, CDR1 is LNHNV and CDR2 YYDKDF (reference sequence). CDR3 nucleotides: TGTGCCACCAGCAGAAAGCGGGGAGGGCTTTTAGAGACCCAGTACTTC. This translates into CATSRKRGGLLETQYF.

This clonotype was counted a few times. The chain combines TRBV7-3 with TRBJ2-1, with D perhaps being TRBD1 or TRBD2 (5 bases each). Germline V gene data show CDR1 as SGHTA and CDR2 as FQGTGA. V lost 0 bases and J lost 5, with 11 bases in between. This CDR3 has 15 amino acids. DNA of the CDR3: TGTGCCAGCAGCTTAACGTTCAGGGACGACAATGAGCAGTTCTTC. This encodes CASSLTFRDDNEQFF.

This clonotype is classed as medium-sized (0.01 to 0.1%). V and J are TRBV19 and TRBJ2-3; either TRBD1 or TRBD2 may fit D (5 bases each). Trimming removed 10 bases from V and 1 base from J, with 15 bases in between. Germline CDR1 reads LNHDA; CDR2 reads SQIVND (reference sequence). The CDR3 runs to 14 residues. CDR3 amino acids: CATLGDTGTDTQYF. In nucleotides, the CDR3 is TGTGCCACCCTGGGGGATACGGGCACAGATACGCAGTATTTT.

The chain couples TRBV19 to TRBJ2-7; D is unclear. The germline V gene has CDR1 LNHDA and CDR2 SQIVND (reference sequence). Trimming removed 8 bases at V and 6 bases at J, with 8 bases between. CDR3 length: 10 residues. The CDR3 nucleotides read TGTGCCAGTCTCTCTGGCGAGCAGTACTTC. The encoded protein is CASLSGEQYF. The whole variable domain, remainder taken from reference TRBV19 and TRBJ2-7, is DGGITQSPKYLFRKEGQNVTLSCEQNLNHDAMYWYRQDPGQGLRLIYYSQIVNDFQKGDIAEGYSVSREKKESFPLTVTSAQKNPTAFYLCASLSGEQYFGPGTRLTVT.

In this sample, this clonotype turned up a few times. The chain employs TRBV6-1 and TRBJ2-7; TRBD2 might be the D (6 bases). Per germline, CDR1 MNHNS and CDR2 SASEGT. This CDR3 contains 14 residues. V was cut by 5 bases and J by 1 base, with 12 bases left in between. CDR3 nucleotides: TGTGCCAGCAGTACAGCCGGGAGTTCCTACGAGCAGTACTTC. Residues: CASSTAGSSYEQYF.

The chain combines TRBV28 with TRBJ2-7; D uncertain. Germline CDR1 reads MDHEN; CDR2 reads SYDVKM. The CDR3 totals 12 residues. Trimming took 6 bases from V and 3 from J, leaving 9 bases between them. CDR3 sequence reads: CASRGPYYEQYF. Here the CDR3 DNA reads TGTGCCAGCAGGGGCCCTTACTACGAGCAGTACTTC.

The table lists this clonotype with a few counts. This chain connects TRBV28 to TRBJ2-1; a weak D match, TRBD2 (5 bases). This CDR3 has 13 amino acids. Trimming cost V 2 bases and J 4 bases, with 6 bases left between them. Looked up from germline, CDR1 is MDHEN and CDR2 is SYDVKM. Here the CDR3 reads CASSLAGYNEQFF. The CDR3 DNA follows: TGTGCCAGCAGTTTAGCGGGTTACAATGAGCAGTTCTTC.

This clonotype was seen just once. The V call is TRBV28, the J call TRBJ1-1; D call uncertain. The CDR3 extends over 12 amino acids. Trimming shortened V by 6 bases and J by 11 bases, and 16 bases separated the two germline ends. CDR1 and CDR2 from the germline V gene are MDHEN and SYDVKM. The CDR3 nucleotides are TGTGCCAGCAGACTCCTCGGCGATGGGGCTTTCTTT. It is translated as CASRLLGDGAFF.

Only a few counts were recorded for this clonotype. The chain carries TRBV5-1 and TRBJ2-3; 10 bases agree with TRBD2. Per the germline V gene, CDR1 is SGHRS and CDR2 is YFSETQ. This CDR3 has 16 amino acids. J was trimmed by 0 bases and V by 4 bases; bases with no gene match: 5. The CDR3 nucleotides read TGCGCCAGCAGCGAAGGACTAGCGGCTAGCACAGATACGCAGTATTTT. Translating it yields CASSEGLAASTDTQYF.

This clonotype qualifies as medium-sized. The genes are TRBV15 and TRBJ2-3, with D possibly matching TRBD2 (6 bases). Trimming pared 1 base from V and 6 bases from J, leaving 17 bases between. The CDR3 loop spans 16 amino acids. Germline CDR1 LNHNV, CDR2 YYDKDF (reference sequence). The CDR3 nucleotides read TGTGCCACCAGCAGAGCGCGACTAGGTGGATACGATACGCAGTATTTT. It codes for CATSRARLGGYDTQYF.

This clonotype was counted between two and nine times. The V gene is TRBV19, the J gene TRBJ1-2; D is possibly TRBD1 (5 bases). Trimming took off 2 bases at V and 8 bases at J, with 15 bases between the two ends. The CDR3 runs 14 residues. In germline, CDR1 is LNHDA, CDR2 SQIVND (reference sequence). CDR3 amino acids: CASSISGVIRGYTF. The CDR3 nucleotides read TGTGCCAGTAGTATATCGGGGGTGATAAGGGGCTACACCTTC.

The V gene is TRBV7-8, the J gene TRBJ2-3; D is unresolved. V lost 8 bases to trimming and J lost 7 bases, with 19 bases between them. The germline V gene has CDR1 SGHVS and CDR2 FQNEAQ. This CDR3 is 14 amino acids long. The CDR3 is CASRPRSTPNTQYF. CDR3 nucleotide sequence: TGTGCCAGCCGCCCGCGCTCTACCCCCAATACGCAGTATTTT.

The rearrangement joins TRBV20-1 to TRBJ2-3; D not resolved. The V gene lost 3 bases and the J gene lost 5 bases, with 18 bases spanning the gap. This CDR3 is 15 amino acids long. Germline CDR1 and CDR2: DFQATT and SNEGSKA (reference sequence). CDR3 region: CSASLSLKSVDTQYF. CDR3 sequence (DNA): TGCAGTGCTAGTCTTTCCCTGAAATCGGTAGATACGCAGTATTTT.

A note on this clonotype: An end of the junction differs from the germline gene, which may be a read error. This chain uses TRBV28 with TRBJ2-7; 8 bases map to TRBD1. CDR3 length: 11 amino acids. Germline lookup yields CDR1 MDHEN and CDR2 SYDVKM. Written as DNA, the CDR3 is TGTGCCAGCAGCTACCGGGACAGGACGAACTTC. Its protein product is CASSYRDRTNF. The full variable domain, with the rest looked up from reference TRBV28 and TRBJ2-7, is DVKVTQSSRYLVKRTGEKVFLECVQDMDHENMFWYRQDPGLGLRLIYFSYDVKMKEKGDIPEGYSVSREKKERFSLILESASTNQTSMYLCASSYRDRTNFGPGTRLTVT.

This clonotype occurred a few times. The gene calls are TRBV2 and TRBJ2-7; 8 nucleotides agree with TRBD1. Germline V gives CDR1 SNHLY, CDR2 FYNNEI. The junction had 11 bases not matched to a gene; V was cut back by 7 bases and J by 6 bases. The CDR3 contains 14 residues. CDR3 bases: TGTGCCAGCATACTAGGACAGGGTTTTGGCGAGCAGTACTTC. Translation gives CASILGQGFGEQYF.

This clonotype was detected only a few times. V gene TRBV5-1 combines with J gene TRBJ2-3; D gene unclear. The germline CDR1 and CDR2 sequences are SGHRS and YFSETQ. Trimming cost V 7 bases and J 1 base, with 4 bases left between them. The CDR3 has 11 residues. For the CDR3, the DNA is TGCGCCAGCCAGGGCACAGATACGCAGTATTTT. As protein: CASQGTDTQYF.

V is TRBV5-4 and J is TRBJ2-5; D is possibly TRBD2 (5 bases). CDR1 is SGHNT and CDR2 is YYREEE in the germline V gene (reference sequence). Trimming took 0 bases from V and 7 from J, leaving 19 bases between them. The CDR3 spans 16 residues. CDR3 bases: TGTGCCAGCAGCTTGGATGGAGGCCAGGTATTCGGGACCCAGTACTTC. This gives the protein CASSLDGGQVFGTQYF.

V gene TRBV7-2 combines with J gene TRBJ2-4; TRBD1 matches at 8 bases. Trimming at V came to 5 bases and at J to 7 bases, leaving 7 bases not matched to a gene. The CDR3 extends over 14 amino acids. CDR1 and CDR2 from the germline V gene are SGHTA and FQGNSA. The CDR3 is CASSDQGAGNIQYF. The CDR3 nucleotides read TGTGCCAGCAGCGACCAGGGGGCGGGGAACATTCAGTACTTC.

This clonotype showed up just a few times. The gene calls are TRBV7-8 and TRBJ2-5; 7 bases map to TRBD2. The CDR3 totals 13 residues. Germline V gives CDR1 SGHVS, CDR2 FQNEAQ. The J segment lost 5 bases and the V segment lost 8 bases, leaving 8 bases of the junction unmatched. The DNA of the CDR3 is TGTGCCAGCGGTTTGGCGGGAGCGGAGACCCAGTACTTC. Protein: CASGLAGAETQYF. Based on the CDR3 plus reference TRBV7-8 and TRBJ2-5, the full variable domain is GAGVSQSPRYKVAKRGQDVALRCDPISGHVSLFWYQQALGQGPEFLTYFQNEAQLDKSGLPSDRFFAERPEGSVSTLKIQRTQQEDSAVYLCASGLAGAETQYFGPGTRLLVL.

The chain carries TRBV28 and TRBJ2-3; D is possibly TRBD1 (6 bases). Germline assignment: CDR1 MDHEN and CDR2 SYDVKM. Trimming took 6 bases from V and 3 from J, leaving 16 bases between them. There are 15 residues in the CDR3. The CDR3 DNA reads TGTGCCAGCAGGTTACAGGGTGAAGGAACAGATACGCAGTATTTT. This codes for CASRLQGEGTDTQYF.